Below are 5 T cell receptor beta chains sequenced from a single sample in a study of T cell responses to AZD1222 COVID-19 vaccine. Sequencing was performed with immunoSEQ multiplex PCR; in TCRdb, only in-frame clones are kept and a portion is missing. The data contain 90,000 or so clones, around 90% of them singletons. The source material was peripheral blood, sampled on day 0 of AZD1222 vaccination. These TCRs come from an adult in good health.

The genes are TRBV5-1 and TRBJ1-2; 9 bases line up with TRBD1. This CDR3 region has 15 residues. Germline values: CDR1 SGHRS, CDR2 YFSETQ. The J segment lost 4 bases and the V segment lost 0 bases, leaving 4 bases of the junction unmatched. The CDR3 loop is CASSLGTGGFYGYTF. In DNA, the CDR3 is TGCGCCAGCAGCTTGGGCACAGGGGGCTTCTATGGCTACACCTTC.

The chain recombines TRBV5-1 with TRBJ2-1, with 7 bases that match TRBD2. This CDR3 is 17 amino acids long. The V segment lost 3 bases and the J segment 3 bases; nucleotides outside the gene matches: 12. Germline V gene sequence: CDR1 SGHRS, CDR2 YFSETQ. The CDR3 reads CASSSEPQGGIYNEQFF. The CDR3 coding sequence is TGCGCCAGCAGCTCCGAACCTCAGGGAGGGATCTACAATGAGCAGTTCTTC.

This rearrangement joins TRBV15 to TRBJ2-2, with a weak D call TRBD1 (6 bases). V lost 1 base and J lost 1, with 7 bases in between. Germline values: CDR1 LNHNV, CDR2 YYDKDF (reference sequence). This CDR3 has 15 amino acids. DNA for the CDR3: TGTGCCACCAGCAGAGTACAGGGGAACACCGGGGAGCTGTTTTTT. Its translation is CATSRVQGNTGELFF.

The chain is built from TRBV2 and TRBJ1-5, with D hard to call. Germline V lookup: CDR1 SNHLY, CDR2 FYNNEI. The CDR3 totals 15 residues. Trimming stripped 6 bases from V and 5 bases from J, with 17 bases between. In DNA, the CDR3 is TGTGCCAGCAGCTGGGGTGGGCTAGCACATCAGCCCCAGCATTTT. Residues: CASSWGGLAHQPQHF. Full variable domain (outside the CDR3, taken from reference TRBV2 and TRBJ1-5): EPEVTQTPSHQVTQMGQEVILRCVPISNHLYFYWYRQILGQKVEFLVSFYNNEISEKSEIFDDQFSVERPDGSNFTLKIRSTKLEDSAMYFCASSWGGLAHQPQHFGDGTRLSIL.

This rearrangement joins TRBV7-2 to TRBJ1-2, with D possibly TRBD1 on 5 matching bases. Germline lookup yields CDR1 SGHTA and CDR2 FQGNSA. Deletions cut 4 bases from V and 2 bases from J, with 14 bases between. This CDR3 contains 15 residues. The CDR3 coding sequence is TGTGCCAGCAGCTCGCAGGGTATCCTAAACTATGGCTACACCTTC. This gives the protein CASSSQGILNYGYTF.